The rows below give T cell receptor beta chains drawn from one sample of a study of metastatic and nonmetastatic thyroid tumors. TCRdb called clones again from the PCR reads with MiXCR. This table has roughly 30,000 clones, 20% to 25% appearing once. Sequenced sample: blood. These receptors were obtained from a female donor with papillary thyroid cancer or a benign thyroid nodule (not recorded which). Some clones in this sample may be carry-over from other donors' samples. CDR3s include the opening cysteine and the closing phenylalanine or tryptophan. A D gene is named only where the DNA matches it firmly. Not all rows give a size; the values are once, few, many and, for expanded clones, a class.

v_gene	abundance	j_gene	d_gene	CDR3nt	CDR3aa
TRBV20-1	once	TRBJ2-7	.	TGCAGTGCTGGGGGCCTTGGGGCCGCCCACGAGCAGTACTTC	CSAGGLGAAHEQYF
TRBV2	.	TRBJ2-7	.	TGTGCCAGCAGTGAGCAGGTAGCTACCTACGAGCAGTACTTC	CASSEQVATYEQYF
TRBV7-2	many	TRBJ1-3	.	TGTGCCAGCAGCGGAAACACCATATATTTT	CASSGNTIYF
TRBV5-6	many	TRBJ2-7	.	TGTGCCAGCAGCTTGTTTATGGTAGACGAGCAGTACTTC	CASSLFMVDEQYF
TRBV28	few	TRBJ2-7	.	TGTGCCAGCAAAGTCGGGGTATGCACCACCTACGAGCAGTACTTC	CASKVGVCTTYEQYF
TRBV5-4	.	TRBJ2-1	.	TGTGCCAGCAGCTTGGTCGGAGGGACCGATGAGCAGTTCTTC	CASSLVGGTDEQFF
TRBV7-3	.	TRBJ2-1	TRBD2	TGTGCCAGCATCTTAAAAGGCGGGAGTAATGAGCAGTTCTTC	CASILKGGSNEQFF
TRBV28	few	TRBJ2-7	.	TGTGCCAGCACGGATTATTCCGTCTACGAGCAGTACTTC	CASTDYSVYEQYF
TRBV18	many	TRBJ1-4	.	TGTGCCAGCTCACCGGTAACGGACAGCCTGGAACTGTTTTTT	CASSPVTDSLELFF
TRBV6-1	many	TRBJ1-5	.	TGTGCCAGCAGTGTCGGCAGTGAGAGGGATCAGCCCCAGCATTTT	CASSVGSERDQPQHF
TRBV5-4	.	TRBJ2-3	TRBD1	TGTGCCAGCAGCTCAGGAATACGGGACAGGAGCAGCACAGATACGCAGTATTTT	CASSSGIRDRSSTDTQYF
TRBV20-1	.	TRBJ2-7	.	TGCAGTGCTATCGAGTCCAGCGTAAGTTCCTACGAGCAGTACTTC	CSAIESSVSSYEQYF
TRBV9	.	TRBJ1-2	TRBD1	TGTGCCAGCAGCGTGACAGGGGATTATGGCTACACCTTC	CASSVTGDYGYTF
TRBV19	many	TRBJ1-1	TRBD1	TGTGCCAGTGGCCTACAGGGGGGGAACACTGAAGCTTTCTTT	CASGLQGGNTEAFF
TRBV25-1	.	TRBJ2-3	.	TGTGCCAGCAGTGAAGTACGAGGGACGGCGGGAGATACGCAGTATTTT	CASSEVRGTAGDTQYF
TRBV12-3/TRBV12-4	.	TRBJ2-1	TRBD2	TGTGCCAGCACTCCTAGCGGGTTCTCCTACAATGGGCAGTTCTTC	CASTPSGFSYNGQFF
TRBV7-2	many	TRBJ2-5	TRBD1	TGTGCCAGCAGCGACAGGGGCTCGTACCAAGAGACCCAGTACTTC	CASSDRGSYQETQYF
TRBV6-2/TRBV6-3	many	TRBJ2-5	.	TGTGCCAGCGGACGGGGCAGGGATTACCTCGCGAGGACCCAGTACTTC	CASGRGRDYLARTQYF
TRBV9	many	TRBJ2-1	.	TGTGCCAGCAGCCCCTTTGAGAGTCCCAATGAGCAGTTCTTC	CASSPFESPNEQFF
TRBV6-1	.	TRBJ2-7	TRBD2	TGCGCCAGCCAACCTACTAGCGGCTACGAGCAATACTTC	CASQPTSGYEQYF
TRBV28	few	TRBJ1-6	.	TGTGCCAGCAGTTTAGCCCAACAAGTTTCACCCCTCCACTTT	CASSLAQQVSPLHF
TRBV5-1	few	TRBJ2-3	.	TGCGCCAGCAGCAGGGGTACCGGGACATCTAGCACAGATACGCAGTATTTT	CASSRGTGTSSTDTQYF
TRBV6-1	many	TRBJ2-1	.	TGTACCAGCAGTCAAGGCCCGGGACCTACCTACAATGAGCAGTTCTTC	CTSSQGPGPTYNEQFF
TRBV30	many	TRBJ1-6	.	TGTGCCTGGACTGGGGGCGCTAATTCACCCCTCCACTTT	CAWTGGANSPLHF
TRBV6-2/TRBV6-3	few	TRBJ1-2	.	TGTGCCAACAGCCCTGACCAAATTAATGGCTACACCTTC	CANSPDQINGYTF
TRBV5-4	many	TRBJ1-2	TRBD1	TGTGCCAGCAGCTTGGGTTTGACAGGGGCAGGTGGCTACACCTTC	CASSLGLTGAGGYTF
TRBV28	many	TRBJ1-5	.	TGTGCCAGCAGCGGACAGACATATAGCAATCAGCCCCAGCATTTT	CASSGQTYSNQPQHF
TRBV7-9	many	TRBJ2-4	TRBD1	TGTGCCAGCAGCTTAGTGTTAGGACAGGCTGAAAACATTCAGTACTTC	CASSLVLGQAENIQYF
TRBV5-6	many	TRBJ1-3	.	TGTGCCAGCAGCCGGGACGGAACCTCTGGAAACACCATATATTTT	CASSRDGTSGNTIYF
TRBV20-1	many	TRBJ1-2	.	TGCAGTGCTAGAGTAACAGTATATGGCTACACCTTC	CSARVTVYGYTF
TRBV4-3	many	TRBJ2-5	TRBD2	TGCGCCAGCAGCCAAGATATTGGCGGGAGTGAGACCCAGTACTTC	CASSQDIGGSETQYF
TRBV25-1	few	TRBJ1-5	.	TGTGCCAGCAGTGGGGCAGGGAAGGATAAGCACCAGCATTTT	CASSGAGKDKHQHF
TRBV7-3	many	TRBJ1-6	.	TGTGCCAGCAGCTTAAATCGGGATTCACCCCTCCACTTT	CASSLNRDSPLHF
TRBV20-1	many	TRBJ2-1	.	TGCAGTGCTACCCTAGGACGTCGGCAGTTCTTC	CSATLGRRQFF
TRBV28	few	TRBJ1-6	.	TGTGCCAGCAGTCCCGGCGGGGCAGGGCGTAATTCACCCCTCCACTTT	CASSPGGAGRNSPLHF
TRBV20-1	.	TRBJ2-7	.	TGCAGTGCTAGAATCCGAGACAGGTACTACGAGCAGTACTTC	CSARIRDRYYEQYF
TRBV10-3	many	TRBJ1-2	.	TGTGCCATCAGTGAGGGGATCTCAATCTATGGCTACACCTTC	CAISEGISIYGYTF
TRBV18	many	TRBJ2-5	TRBD2	TGTGCCAGCTCACCAAATCTAGCGGGAGAGACCCAGTACTTC	CASSPNLAGETQYF
TRBV20-1	.	TRBJ2-3	.	TGCAGTGCTAGTTGGCAGGCAACAGATACGCAGTATTTT	CSASWQATDTQYF
TRBV3-1	many	TRBJ2-7	.	TGTGCCAGCAGCCACCCCGGGAGCTACGAGCAGTACTTC	CASSHPGSYEQYF
TRBV5-6	many	TRBJ2-7	TRBD1	TGTGCCAGCAGCTCAACAGACAGGGTGGGCGAGCAGTACTTC	CASSSTDRVGEQYF
TRBV30	many	TRBJ2-1	.	TGTGCCTGGAGAAGCGAACGGTCTCAATACAATGAGCAGTTCTTC	CAWRSERSQYNEQFF
TRBV6-4	many	TRBJ2-1	TRBD2	TGTGCCAGCAGTGACAGGGGGTGGTCGAGACTAGCGGGAAGCGGCGAGCAGTTCTTC	CASSDRGWSRLAGSGEQFF
TRBV6-2/TRBV6-3	medium-sized	TRBJ2-2	.	TGTGCCAGCAGTTACTCGGGGGGTAGGAACACCGGGGAGCTGTTTTTT	CASSYSGGRNTGELFF
TRBV10-3	many	TRBJ2-3	.	TGTGCCACCTTTGGCCCAGATACGCAGTATTTT	CATFGPDTQYF
TRBV15	few	TRBJ2-2	.	TGTGCCACCAGCAGGAGCAACTTGAACACCGGGGAGCTGTTTTTT	CATSRSNLNTGELFF
TRBV27	.	TRBJ2-7	.	TGTGCCAGCAGTTTAAAACCGGACACTACCTACGAGCAGTACTTC	CASSLKPDTTYEQYF
TRBV6-1	few	TRBJ2-1	.	TGTGCCAGCAGCGTAGGGGGTTCGAGACTCGGAGCGGAGCAGTTCTTC	CASSVGGSRLGAEQFF
TRBV11-3	many	TRBJ2-7	.	TGTGCCAGCAGCCCAAGGGGCTCGACTAGCTCCTACGAGCAGTACTTC	CASSPRGSTSSYEQYF
TRBV30	.	TRBJ1-2	.	TGTGCCTGGGGGATAGGCTGGAGCTACGGCTACACCTTC	CAWGIGWSYGYTF
TRBV12-3/TRBV12-4	.	TRBJ1-1	.	TGTGCCAGCTCGCCGTGGGGAACTGAAGCTTTCTTT	CASSPWGTEAFF